A single T cell receptor (beta chain) is shown here with its context. The sample originates from a study of blood T cell repertoires in COVID-19. J gave up 4 bases and V 6 bases, and 13 bases lay outside the gene matches. The CDR3 consists of 18 residues. Germline V gene lookup returns CDR1 SNHLY and CDR2 FYNNEI. In the authors' methods: Amplifying reference gene primers gave estimates of nucleated cell counts. Profiling relied on immunoSEQ multiplex PCR, and the TCRdb table lists in-frame clones only, not all of them. V and J calls plus clone size are reproduced from that table; the DNA served to infer D and trimming. The table includes about 140,000 clones, 75% to 90% detected once.

The sequenced sample was peripheral blood. This TCR came from a man aged 55 to 69 with active or convalescent COVID-19. The chain joins TRBV2 to TRBJ2-5; 14 nucleotides agree with TRBD2. The chain's CDR3 is CASRQTSGRALGSETQYF. The CDR3 DNA follows: TGTGCCAGCAGGCAGACTAGCGGGAGGGCCCTCGGTTCAGAGACCCAGTACTTC.